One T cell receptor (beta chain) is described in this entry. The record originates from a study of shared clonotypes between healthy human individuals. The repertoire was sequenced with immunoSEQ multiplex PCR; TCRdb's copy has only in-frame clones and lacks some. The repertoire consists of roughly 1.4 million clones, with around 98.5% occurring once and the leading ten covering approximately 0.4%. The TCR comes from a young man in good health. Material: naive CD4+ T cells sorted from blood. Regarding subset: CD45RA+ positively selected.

The CDR3 nucleotides are TGTGCCAGCAGTCAACTAGCGGAAACCTACGAGCAGTACTTC. Its protein product is CASSQLAETYEQYF. This chain connects TRBV28 to TRBJ2-7; 8 nucleotides line up with TRBD2. Germline V CDR1 and CDR2: MDHEN, SYDVKM. This CDR3 has 14 residues. J lost 2 bases, V lost 5 bases, and 5 bases had no gene match.